Each of the 7 T cell receptor beta chains below was sequenced from the same sample in a study of CD8 T cells in Susac syndrome. An input of about 0.5 to 1 ug of RNA was subjected to reverse transcription using random hexamers. From the immunoSEQ multiplex PCR reads, TCRdb called clonotypes with MiXCR, one entry per CDR3 protein. The sample lists about 160,000 distinct CDR3 sequences, roughly 94% occurring once. Sequences were obtained from CD4+ T cells from PBMCs. The receptors were gathered from a human donor with multiple sclerosis.

This chain links TRBV18 with TRBJ1-2, with D possibly matching TRBD1 (5 bases). This CDR3 spans 15 amino acids. V lost 6 bases and J 5 bases, leaving 19 bases between the germline ends. The germline V gene encodes CDR1 KGHSH and CDR2 LQKENI. DNA of the CDR3: TGTGCCAGCTCCCCTGACAGCGATACTATATATGGCTACACCTTC. Translated: CASSPDSDTIYGYTF.

The chain combines TRBV9 with TRBJ2-5, with D perhaps TRBD1 or TRBD2 (5 bases each). The V gene's germline CDR1 is SGDLS and CDR2 YYNGEE. The CDR3 has 15 amino acids. Trimming took 2 bases from V and 4 from J, leaving 15 bases between them. The CDR3 here is CASSVWGSTSETQYF. Here the CDR3 DNA reads TGTGCCAGCAGCGTTTGGGGGAGTACGTCAGAGACCCAGTACTTC.

The J gene is TRBJ2-1, the V gene TRBV3-1; no reliable D call. Germline CDR1 and CDR2: LGHDT and YNNKEL (reference sequence). Trimming removed 0 bases from V and 8 bases from J, with 8 bases in between. There are 13 residues in the CDR3. CDR3 DNA: TGTGCCAGCAGCCAAGATCTGTTAGATGAGCAGTTCTTC. Translating gives CASSQDLLDEQFF.

The chain is built from TRBV18 and TRBJ1-1; unclear D gene. V shed 3 bases and J shed 1 base, with 9 bases lying between them. The CDR3 runs 14 residues. Germline CDR1 KGHSH, CDR2 LQKENI. The CDR3 is CASSPLAQNTEAFF. The DNA of the CDR3 is TGTGCCAGCTCACCCCTGGCCCAGAACACTGAAGCTTTCTTT.

V usage is TRBV6-6 and J usage is TRBJ1-2, with TRBD1 identical over 8 bases. The ends lost 4 bases at V and 4 bases at J; junction bases unmatched: 5. This CDR3 has 14 amino acids. Germline V gives CDR1 MNHNY, CDR2 SVGAGI (reference sequence). CDR3 DNA sequence: TGTGCCAGCAGTTTGGACAGGGCGATCTATGGCTACACCTTC. Its protein is CASSLDRAIYGYTF.

This chain uses TRBV11-1 with TRBJ2-7, with D hard to call. V lost 6 bases, J lost 0 bases, and 9 bases lay in between. Germline CDR1 is SGHAT and CDR2 is FQDESV (reference sequence). There are 13 residues in the CDR3. CDR3 DNA sequence: TGTGCCAGCAGACTGGGATTCTCCTACGAGCAGTACTTC. Translating it yields CASRLGFSYEQYF.

The V call is TRBV11-2, the J call TRBJ2-1; 9 nucleotides match TRBD1. V was clipped by 5 bases and J by 6 bases; unmatched bases: 8. This CDR3 has 15 amino acids. In germline, CDR1 is SGHAT, CDR2 FQNNGV. The CDR3 DNA is TGTGCCAGCAGCCCCCTGGGACAGGGCTTCAATGAGCAGTTCTTC. Translating gives CASSPLGQGFNEQFF.